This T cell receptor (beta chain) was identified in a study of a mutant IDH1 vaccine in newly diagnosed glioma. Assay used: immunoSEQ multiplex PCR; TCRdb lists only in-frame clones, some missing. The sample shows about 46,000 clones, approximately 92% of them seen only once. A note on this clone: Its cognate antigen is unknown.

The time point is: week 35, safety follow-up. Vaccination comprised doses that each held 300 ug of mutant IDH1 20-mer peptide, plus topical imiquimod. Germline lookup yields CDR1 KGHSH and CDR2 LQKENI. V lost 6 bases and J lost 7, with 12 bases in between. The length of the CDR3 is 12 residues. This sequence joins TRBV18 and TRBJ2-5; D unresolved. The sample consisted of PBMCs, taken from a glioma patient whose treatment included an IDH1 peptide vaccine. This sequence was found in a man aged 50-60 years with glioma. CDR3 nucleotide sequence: TGTGCCAGCTCGCCGGCCGTAGGGACCCAGTACTTC. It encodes CASSPAVGTQYF.